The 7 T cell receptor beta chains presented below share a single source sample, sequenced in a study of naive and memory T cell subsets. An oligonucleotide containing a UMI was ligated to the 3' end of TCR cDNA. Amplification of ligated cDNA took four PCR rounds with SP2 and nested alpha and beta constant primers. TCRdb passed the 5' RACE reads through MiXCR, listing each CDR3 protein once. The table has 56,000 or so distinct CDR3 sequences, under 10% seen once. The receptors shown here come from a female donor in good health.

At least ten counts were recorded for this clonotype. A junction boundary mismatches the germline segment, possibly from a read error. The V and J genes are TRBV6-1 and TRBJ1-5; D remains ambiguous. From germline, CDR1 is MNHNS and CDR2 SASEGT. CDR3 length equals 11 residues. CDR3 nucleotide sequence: TGTGCCAGCAGTTCCCTCCAGCACCAGCATTTT. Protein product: CASSSLQHQHF.

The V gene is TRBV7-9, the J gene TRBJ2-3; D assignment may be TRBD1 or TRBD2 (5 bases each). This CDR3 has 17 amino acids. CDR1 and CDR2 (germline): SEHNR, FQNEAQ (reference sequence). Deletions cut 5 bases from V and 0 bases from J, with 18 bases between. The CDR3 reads CASSAPPGRLSTDTQYF. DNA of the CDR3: TGTGCCAGCAGCGCACCACCGGGACGGCTCAGCACAGATACGCAGTATTTT.

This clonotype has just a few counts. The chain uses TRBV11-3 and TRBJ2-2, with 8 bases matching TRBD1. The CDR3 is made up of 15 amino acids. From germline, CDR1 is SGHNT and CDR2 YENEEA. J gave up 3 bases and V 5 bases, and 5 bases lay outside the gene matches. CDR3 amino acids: CASSPTGGDTGELFF. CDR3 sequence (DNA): TGTGCCAGCAGCCCCACAGGGGGAGACACCGGGGAGCTGTTTTTT.

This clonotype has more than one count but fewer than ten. Here the CDR3 DNA reads TGTGCCAGCAGTCTCGTTCAGGGGGGAGGGGAGCAGTACTTC. Translated, it gives CASSLVQGGGEQYF. The gene calls are TRBV27 and TRBJ2-7; D could derive from TRBD1 or TRBD2 (7 bases each). This CDR3 has 14 amino acids. V shed 5 bases and J shed 7 bases, with 18 bases lying between them. Germline CDR1 is MNHEY and CDR2 is SMNVEV (reference sequence).

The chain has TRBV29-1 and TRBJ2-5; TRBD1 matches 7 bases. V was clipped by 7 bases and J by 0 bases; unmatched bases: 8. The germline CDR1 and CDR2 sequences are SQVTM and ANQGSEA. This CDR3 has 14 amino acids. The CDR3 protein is CSADTGTDQETQYF. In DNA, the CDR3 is TGCAGCGCCGATACCGGGACAGACCAAGAGACCCAGTACTTC.

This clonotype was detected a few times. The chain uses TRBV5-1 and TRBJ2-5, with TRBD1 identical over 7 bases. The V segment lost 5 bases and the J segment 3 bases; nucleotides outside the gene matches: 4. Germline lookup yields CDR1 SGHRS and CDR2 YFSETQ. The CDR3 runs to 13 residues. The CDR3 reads CASRRDSEETQYF. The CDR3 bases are TGCGCCAGCAGAAGGGACAGCGAAGAGACCCAGTACTTC.

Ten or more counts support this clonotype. CDR3 nucleotides: TGTGCCAGCAGTTCCCCGTGGGAGAACCAAGAGACCCAGTACTTC. Protein product: CASSSPWENQETQYF. The chain is built from TRBV12-3 or TRBV12-4 and TRBJ2-5; TRBD2 might be the D (5 bases). The CDR3 spans 15 residues. V lost 4 bases and J 0 bases, leaving 12 bases between the germline ends.